This TCR beta chain was recovered during a study of spatial heterogeneity in lung cancer. Study-level information: Raw-read counts averaged over ten per unique TCR and UMI combination. Findings and caveats of the study: Counts of expanded intratumoral alpha and beta TCRs tracked tumor mutation counts.

Concerning this clonotype itself: Its antigen is unknown. The library was designed around alpha chains, so this beta chain is a stray read whose abundance carries little weight.

TCRdb passed the 5' RACE reads through MiXCR, listing each CDR3 protein once. Found here are 7,500 to 8,000 distinct CDR3 sequences, about 7% of them singletons; the top ten hold roughly 19%. The time point was: sample taken at primary tumor resection. The donors, about 78 patients with untreated early-stage non-small cell lung cancer, provided the samples. The CDR3 has 15 amino acids. Germline CDR1 reads KGHSH; CDR2 reads LQKENI. V lost 6 bases and J lost 4, with 18 bases in between. The receptor was derived from a female donor with early-stage non-small cell lung cancer. The chain uses TRBV18 and TRBJ1-1; the D gene is possibly TRBD1 (5 bases). The sample in question was lung tumor tissue, obtained at surgery. CDR3 loop: CASSLSGGAGTEAFF. The CDR3 DNA follows: TGTGCCAGCTCTCTGAGTGGTGGGGCTGGCACTGAAGCTTTCTTT. The full variable domain, in which reference TRBV18 and TRBJ1-1 provide the parts outside the CDR3, is NAGVMQNPRHLVRRRGQEARLRCSPMKGHSHVYWYRQLPEEGLKFMVYLQKENIIDESGMPKERFSAEFPKEGPSILRIQQVVRGDSAAYFCASSLSGGAGTEAFFGQGTRLTVV.